This TCR beta chain was sequenced during a study of CD8 T cells in ankylosing spondylitis. Broader study findings: In reactive arthritis synovial fluid and blood, some motif variants had been reported before. Disease-linked clones reportedly showed significant enrichment in matched ankylosing spondylitis synovial fluid. Ankylosing spondylitis blood appeared to be characterized by a TCR beta motif of roughly eight highly homologous variants.

A quantitative 5'-RACE method, one with molecular barcodes, was used to make TCR beta libraries. Each CDR3 protein gets one entry after TCRdb re-called the 5' RACE reads with MiXCR. The table has 670,000 or so distinct CDR3 sequences, roughly 20% seen once; the top ten hold under 20%. After removal of 5 bases from V and 4 bases from J, the junction contained 9 bases not matched to a gene. The germline V gene has CDR1 MNHEY and CDR2 SMNVEV (reference sequence). The CDR3 covers 15 residues. This clonotype has a count of ten or more. Its specificity is unknown. This clonotype originated in a male donor with ankylosing spondylitis. The genes are TRBV27 and TRBJ1-1, with 8 bases fitting TRBD1. The sequenced sample was blood, either unsorted or a sorted T cell fraction (not recorded which). CDR3 DNA sequence: TGTGCCAGCAGTGGCTCAGGGGGCTATGGCACTGAAGCTTTCTTT. Encoded protein: CASSGSGGYGTEAFF.